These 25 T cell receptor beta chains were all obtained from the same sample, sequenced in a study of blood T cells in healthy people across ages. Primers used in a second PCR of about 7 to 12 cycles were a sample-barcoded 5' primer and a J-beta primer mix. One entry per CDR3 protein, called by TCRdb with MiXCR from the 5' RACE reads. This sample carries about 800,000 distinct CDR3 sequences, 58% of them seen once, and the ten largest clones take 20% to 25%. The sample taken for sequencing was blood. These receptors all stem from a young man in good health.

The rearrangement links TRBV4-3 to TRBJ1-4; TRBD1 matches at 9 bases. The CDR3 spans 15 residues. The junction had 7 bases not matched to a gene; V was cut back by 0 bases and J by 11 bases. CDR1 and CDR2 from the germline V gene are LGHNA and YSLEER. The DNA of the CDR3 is TGCGCCAGCAGCCAAGATTTGGGGACAGGGCGGAAACTGTTTTTT. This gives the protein CASSQDLGTGRKLFF.

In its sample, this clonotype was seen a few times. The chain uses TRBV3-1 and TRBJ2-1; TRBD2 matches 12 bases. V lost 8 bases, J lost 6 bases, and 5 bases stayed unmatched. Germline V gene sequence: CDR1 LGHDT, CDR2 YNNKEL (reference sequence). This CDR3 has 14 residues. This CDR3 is CASSGLAGSNEQFF. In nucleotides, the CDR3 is TGTGCCAGCTCCGGACTAGCGGGGAGCAATGAGCAGTTCTTC.

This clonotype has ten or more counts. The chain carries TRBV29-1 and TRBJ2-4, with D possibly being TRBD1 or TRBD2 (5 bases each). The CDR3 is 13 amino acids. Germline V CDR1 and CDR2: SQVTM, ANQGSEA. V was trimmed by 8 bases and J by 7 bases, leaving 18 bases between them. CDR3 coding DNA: TGCAGCTCCCAGGGAATCGAGGGGAACATTCAGTACTTC. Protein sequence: CSSQGIEGNIQYF.

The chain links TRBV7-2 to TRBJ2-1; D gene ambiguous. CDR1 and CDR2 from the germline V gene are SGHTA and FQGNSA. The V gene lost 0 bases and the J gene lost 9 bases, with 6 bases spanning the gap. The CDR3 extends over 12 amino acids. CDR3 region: CASSLASGEQFF. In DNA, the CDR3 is TGTGCCAGCAGCTTAGCCTCGGGTGAGCAGTTCTTC.

The CDR3 region is CASSLAGTGFEEQYF. For the CDR3, the DNA is TGCGCCAGCAGCTTGGCGGGGACAGGTTTTGAAGAGCAGTACTTC. The rearrangement links TRBV5-1 to TRBJ2-5; 8 positions agree with TRBD1. Germline V CDR1 and CDR2: SGHRS, YFSETQ. CDR3 length: 15 residues. The junction had 12 bases not matched to a gene; V was cut back by 0 bases and J by 11 bases.

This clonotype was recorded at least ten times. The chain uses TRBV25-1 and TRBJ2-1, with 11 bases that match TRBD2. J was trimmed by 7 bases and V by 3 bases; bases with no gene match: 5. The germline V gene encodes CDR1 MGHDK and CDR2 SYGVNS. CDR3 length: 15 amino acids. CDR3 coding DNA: TGTGCCAGCAGTGACAAGGGGACTAGCGGAAATGAGCAGTTCTTC. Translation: CASSDKGTSGNEQFF.

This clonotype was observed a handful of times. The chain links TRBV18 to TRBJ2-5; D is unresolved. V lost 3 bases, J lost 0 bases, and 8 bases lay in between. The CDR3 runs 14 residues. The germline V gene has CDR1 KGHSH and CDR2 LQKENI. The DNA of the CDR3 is TGTGCCAGCTCACCGTGGGATAACCAAGAGACCCAGTACTTC. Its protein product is CASSPWDNQETQYF.

CDR3 sequence: CARPPGEQFGYNEQFF. Written as DNA, the CDR3 is TGTGCCCGCCCCCCGGGTGAGCAGTTCGGCTACAATGAGCAGTTCTTC. The rearrangement joins TRBV18 to TRBJ2-1; no clear D. CDR3 size: 16 residues. V lost 11 bases and J 3 bases, leaving 23 bases between the germline ends. The germline V gene encodes CDR1 KGHSH and CDR2 LQKENI.

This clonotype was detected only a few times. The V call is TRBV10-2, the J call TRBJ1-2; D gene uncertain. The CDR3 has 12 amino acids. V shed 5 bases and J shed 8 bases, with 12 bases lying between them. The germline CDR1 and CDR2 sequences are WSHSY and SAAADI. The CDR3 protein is CASSPGERGYTF. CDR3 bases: TGCGCCAGCAGTCCGGGAGAGAGGGGCTACACCTTC.

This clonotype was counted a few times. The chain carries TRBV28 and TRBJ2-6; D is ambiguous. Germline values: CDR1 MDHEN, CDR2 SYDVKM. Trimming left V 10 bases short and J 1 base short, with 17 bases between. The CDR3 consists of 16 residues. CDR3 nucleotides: TGTGCCACCACATCGGGCGGACCGTCTGGGGCCAACGTCCTGACTTTC. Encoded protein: CATTSGGPSGANVLTF.

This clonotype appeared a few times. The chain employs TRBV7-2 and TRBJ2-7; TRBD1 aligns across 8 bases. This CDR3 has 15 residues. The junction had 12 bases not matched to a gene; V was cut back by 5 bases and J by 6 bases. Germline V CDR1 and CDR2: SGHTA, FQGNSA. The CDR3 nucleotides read TGTGCCAGCAGCCCATGGACAGGGCGGCCCTCCGAGCAGTACTTC. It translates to CASSPWTGRPSEQYF. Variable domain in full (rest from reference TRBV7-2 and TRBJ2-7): GAGVSQSPSNKVTEKGKDVELRCDPISGHTALYWYRQSLGQGLEFLIYFQGNSAPDKSGLPSDRFSAERTGGSVSTLTIQRTQQEDSAVYLCASSPWTGRPSEQYFGPGTRLTVT.

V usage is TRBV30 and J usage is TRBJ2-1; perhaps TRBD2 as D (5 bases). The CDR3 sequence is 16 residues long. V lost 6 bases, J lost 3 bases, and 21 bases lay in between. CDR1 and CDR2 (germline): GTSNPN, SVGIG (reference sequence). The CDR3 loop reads CACQEGGAYFYNEQFF. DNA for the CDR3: TGTGCCTGCCAAGAGGGTGGAGCCTATTTCTACAATGAGCAGTTCTTC.

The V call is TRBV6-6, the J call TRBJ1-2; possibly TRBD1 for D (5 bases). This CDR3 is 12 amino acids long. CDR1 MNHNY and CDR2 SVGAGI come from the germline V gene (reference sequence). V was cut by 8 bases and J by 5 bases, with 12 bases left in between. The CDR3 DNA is TGTGCCAGCGAGAGGGGTAGTTATGGCTACACCTTC. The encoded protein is CASERGSYGYTF.

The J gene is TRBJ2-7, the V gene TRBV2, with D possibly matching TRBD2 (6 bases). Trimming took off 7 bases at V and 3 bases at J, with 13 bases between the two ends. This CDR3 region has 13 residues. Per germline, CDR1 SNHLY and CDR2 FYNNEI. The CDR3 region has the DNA TGTGCCAGCACCGGTAGCGGTAGCTACGAGCAGTACTTC. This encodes CASTGSGSYEQYF.

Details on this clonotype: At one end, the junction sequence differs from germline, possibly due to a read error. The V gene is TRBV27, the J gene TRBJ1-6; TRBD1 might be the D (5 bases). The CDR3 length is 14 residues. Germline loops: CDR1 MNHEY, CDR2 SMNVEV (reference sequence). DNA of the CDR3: TGTGCCAGCAGTTTTGAGGGGTGGGATTCACCCCCCCACTTT. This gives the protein CASSFEGWDSPPHF.

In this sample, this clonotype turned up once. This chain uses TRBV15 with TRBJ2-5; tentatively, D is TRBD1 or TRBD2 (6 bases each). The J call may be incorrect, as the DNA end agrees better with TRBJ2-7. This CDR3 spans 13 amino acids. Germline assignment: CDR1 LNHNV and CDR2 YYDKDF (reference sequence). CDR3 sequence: CATSVKGGYEQYF. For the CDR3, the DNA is TGTGCCACCAGCGTTAAAGGGGGGTACGAGCAGTACTTC.

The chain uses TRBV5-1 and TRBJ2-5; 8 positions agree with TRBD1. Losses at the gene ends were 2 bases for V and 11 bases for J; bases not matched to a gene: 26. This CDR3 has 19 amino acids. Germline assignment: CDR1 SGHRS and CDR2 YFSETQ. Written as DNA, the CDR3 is TGCGCCAGCAGCTTAACCCTCACCTTGACAGGGGCCACGATAAGGGAGCAGTACTTC. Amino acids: CASSLTLTLTGATIREQYF.

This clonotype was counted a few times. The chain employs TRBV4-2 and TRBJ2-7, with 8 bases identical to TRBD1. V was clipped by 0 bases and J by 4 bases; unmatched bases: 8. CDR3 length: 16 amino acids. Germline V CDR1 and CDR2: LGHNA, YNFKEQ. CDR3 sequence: CASSQDWGQEFYEQYF. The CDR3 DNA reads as TGTGCCAGCAGCCAAGATTGGGGACAGGAGTTTTACGAGCAGTACTTC.

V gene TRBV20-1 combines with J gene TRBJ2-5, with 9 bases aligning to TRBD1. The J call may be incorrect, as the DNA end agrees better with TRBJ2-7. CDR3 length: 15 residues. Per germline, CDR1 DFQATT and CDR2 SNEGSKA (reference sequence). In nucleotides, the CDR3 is TGCAGTGCGGGGGTTACAGGGGGCCTCCTATACGAGCAGTACTTC. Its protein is CSAGVTGGLLYEQYF.

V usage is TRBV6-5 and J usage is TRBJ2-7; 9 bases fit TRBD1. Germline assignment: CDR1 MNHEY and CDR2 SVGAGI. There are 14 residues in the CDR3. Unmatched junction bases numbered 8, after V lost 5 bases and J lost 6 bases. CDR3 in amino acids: CASSRGQGSLEQYF. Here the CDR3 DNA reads TGTGCCAGCAGTAGAGGACAGGGGAGTCTCGAGCAGTACTTC.

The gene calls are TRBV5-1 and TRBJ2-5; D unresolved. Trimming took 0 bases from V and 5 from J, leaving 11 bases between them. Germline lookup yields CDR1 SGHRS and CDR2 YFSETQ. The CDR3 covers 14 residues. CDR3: CASSLERVGETQYF. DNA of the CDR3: TGCGCCAGCAGCTTGGAGAGAGTGGGGGAGACCCAGTACTTC.

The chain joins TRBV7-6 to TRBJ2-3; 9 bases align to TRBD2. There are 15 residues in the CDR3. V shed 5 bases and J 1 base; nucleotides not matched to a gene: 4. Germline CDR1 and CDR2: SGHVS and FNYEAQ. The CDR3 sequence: CASSGSSGGTDTQYF. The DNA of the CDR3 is TGTGCCAGCAGCGGATCTAGCGGGGGCACAGATACGCAGTATTTT. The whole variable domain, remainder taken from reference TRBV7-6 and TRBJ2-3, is GAGVSQSPRYKVTKRGQDVALRCDPISGHVSLYWYRQALGQGPEFLTYFNYEAQQDKSGLPNDRFSAERPEGSISTLTIQRTEQRDSAMYRCASSGSSGGTDTQYFGPGTRLTVL.

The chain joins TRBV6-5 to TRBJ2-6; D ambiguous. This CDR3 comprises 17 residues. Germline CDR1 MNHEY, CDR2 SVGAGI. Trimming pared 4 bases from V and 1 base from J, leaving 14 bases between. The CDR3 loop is CASSSENAKSGANVLTF. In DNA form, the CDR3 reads TGTGCCAGCAGTTCCGAAAACGCGAAGTCTGGGGCCAACGTCCTGACTTTC.

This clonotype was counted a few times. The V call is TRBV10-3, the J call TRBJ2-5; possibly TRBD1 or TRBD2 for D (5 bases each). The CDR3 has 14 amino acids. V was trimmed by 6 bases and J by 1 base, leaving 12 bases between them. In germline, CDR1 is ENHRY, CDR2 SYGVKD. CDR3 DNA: TGTGCCATCAGGAGGGGAGAGGGCCAAGAGACCCAGTACTTC. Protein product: CAIRRGEGQETQYF.

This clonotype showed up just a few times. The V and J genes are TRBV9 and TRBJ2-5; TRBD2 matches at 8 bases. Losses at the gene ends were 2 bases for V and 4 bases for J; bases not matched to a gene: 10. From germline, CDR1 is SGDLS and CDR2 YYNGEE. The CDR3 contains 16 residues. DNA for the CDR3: TGTGCCAGCAGCGTGATGGGTAGCGGGAAGGGAGAGACCCAGTACTTC. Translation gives CASSVMGSGKGETQYF.